This is a list of T cell receptor beta chains from one sample in a study of blood T cell repertoires in COVID-19. TCRdb keeps only in-frame clones here, not all; method: immunoSEQ multiplex PCR. Counted here are about 190,000 clones, around nine tenths occurring once; the ten biggest clones make up about 1%. The sequencing input was peripheral blood. Receptors originate from a man younger than 45 with acute or convalescent COVID-19. CDR3s include the opening cysteine and the closing phenylalanine or tryptophan. Fields, in order: V gene, D gene, J gene, clone size, CDR3 DNA, CDR3 protein. A D gene is named only where the DNA matches it firmly. Size is stated for part of the rows, as once, few or many counts, or as a class when the clone is expanded.

V: TRBV5-1; D: TRBD2; J: TRBJ2-3; size: NA; DNA: TGCGCCAGCAGCTTAGTAGCGGGAGTCGGGGCAGATACGCAGTATTTT; CDR3: CASSLVAGVGADTQYF
V: TRBV6-1; D: TRBD2; J: TRBJ2-1; size: NA; DNA: TGTGCCAGCAGTGAACTGACTAGCGGGAGATTCAATGAGCAGTTCTTC; CDR3: CASSELTSGRFNEQFF
V: TRBV5-1; D: NA; J: TRBJ2-2; size: NA; DNA: TGCGCCAGCAGCTCAGGGAACACCGGGGAGCTGTTTTTT; CDR3: CASSSGNTGELFF
V: TRBV5-1; D: TRBD1; J: TRBJ1-1; size: NA; DNA: TGCGCCAGCAGCTGGGGGGACAGGAAGAACACTGAAGCTTTCTTT; CDR3: CASSWGDRKNTEAFF
V: TRBV5-1; D: NA; J: TRBJ2-1; size: NA; DNA: TGCGCCAGCAGCGCGACTGAAGGAGAGCAGTTCTTC; CDR3: CASSATEGEQFF
V: TRBV3-1/TRBV3-2; D: NA; J: TRBJ1-5; size: NA; DNA: TGTGCCAGCAGCCAAGGTCCCGGGGGCAATCAGCCCCAGCATTTT; CDR3: CASSQGPGGNQPQHF
V: TRBV19; D: TRBD1; J: TRBJ2-2; size: NA; DNA: TGTGCCAGTAGTCAACCGGGACAGGGGGCCACCGGGGAGCTGTTTTTT; CDR3: CASSQPGQGATGELFF
V: TRBV5-4; D: TRBD1; J: TRBJ1-2; size: NA; DNA: TGTGCCAGCAGCACACAGACAGGGGGCTATGGCTACACCTTC; CDR3: CASSTQTGGYGYTF
V: TRBV7-8; D: NA; J: TRBJ2-3; size: NA; DNA: TGTGCCAGCCGTCGAGGGGTAGGGGCAGATACGCAGTATTTT; CDR3: CASRRGVGADTQYF
V: TRBV3-1/TRBV3-2; D: TRBD1; J: TRBJ2-1; size: NA; DNA: TGTGCCAGCAGCCCTTGGACAGGGGACTTCAATGAGCAGTTCTTC; CDR3: CASSPWTGDFNEQFF
V: TRBV3-1/TRBV3-2; D: TRBD1; J: TRBJ2-7; size: NA; DNA: TGTGCCAGCCGAAGGACAGGGGCCTACGAGCAGTACTTC; CDR3: CASRRTGAYEQYF
V: TRBV19; D: TRBD1; J: TRBJ1-1; size: NA; DNA: TGTGCCAGTAGTATAGGGACAGGTGGGTCGTTGACTGAAGCTTTCTTT; CDR3: CASSIGTGGSLTEAFF
V: TRBV5-4; D: TRBD2; J: TRBJ2-5; size: NA; DNA: TGTGCCAGCAGCTCCAAGGCCAGCGGGAGTGAGACCCAGTACTTC; CDR3: CASSSKASGSETQYF
V: TRBV20-1; D: NA; J: TRBJ2-1; size: NA; DNA: TGCAGTGCTAGTGAGCTTGGGACTGGCGATTATGAGCAGTTCTTC; CDR3: CSASELGTGDYEQFF
V: TRBV5-1; D: NA; J: TRBJ1-1; size: NA; DNA: TGCGCCAGCAGCGGCACCGGACAGAACGAAGCTTTCTTT; CDR3: CASSGTGQNEAFF
V: TRBV4-2; D: NA; J: TRBJ1-3; size: NA; DNA: TGTGCCAGCAGCCAAGAGACGGGGTTCTCTGGAAACACCATATATTTT; CDR3: CASSQETGFSGNTIYF
V: TRBV11-3; D: TRBD2; J: TRBJ2-5; size: NA; DNA: TGTGCCAGCAGCTTAGGTGGGACTAGCGGGAGTGGGGAGACCCAGTACTTC; CDR3: CASSLGGTSGSGETQYF
V: TRBV9; D: NA; J: TRBJ1-5; size: NA; DNA: TGTGCCAGCAGCGTAACCGACAAATCGCCCCAGCATTTT; CDR3: CASSVTDKSPQHF
V: TRBV10-3; D: NA; J: TRBJ1-5; size: NA; DNA: TGTGCCATCAGTGAGTATGCGGGGGCCGGTCAGCCCCAGCATTTT; CDR3: CAISEYAGAGQPQHF
V: TRBV23-1; D: NA; J: TRBJ2-3; size: NA; DNA: TGCGCCAGCAGATTTTACAGGGCCGGCACAGATACGCAGTATTTT; CDR3: CASRFYRAGTDTQYF
V: TRBV7-6; D: NA; J: TRBJ1-6; size: NA; DNA: TGTGCCAGCACCCCACTTGACGGGGTTTCACCCCTCCACTTT; CDR3: CASTPLDGVSPLHF
V: TRBV5-1; D: TRBD1; J: TRBJ1-4; size: once; DNA: TGCGCCAGCAGCTTGCGGGGACAGGGGGCGGAAAATAATGAAAAACTGTTTTTT; CDR3: CASSLRGQGAENNEKLFF
V: TRBV9; D: NA; J: TRBJ2-7; size: NA; DNA: TGTGCCAGCAGCGCTGGAGGCAGGGGCACCCCTAACTACGAGCAGTACTTC; CDR3: CASSAGGRGTPNYEQYF
V: TRBV5-4; D: NA; J: TRBJ2-3; size: NA; DNA: TGTGCCAGCAGCAAGGGTGGGGGGAACACAGATACGCAGTATTTT; CDR3: CASSKGGGNTDTQYF
V: TRBV19; D: TRBD2; J: TRBJ2-1; size: once; DNA: TGTGCCAGTAGTCGGCGCGGGGGGCGAGTCGATGAGCAGTTCTTC; CDR3: CASSRRGGRVDEQFF
V: TRBV14; D: NA; J: TRBJ1-2; size: NA; DNA: TGTGCCAGCAGCCAAGGGTCGGACTATGGCTACACCTTC; CDR3: CASSQGSDYGYTF
V: TRBV19; D: NA; J: TRBJ1-1; size: NA; DNA: TGTGCCAGTAGGATCGACAGGAACACTGAAGCTTTCTTT; CDR3: CASRIDRNTEAFF
V: TRBV7-3; D: TRBD2; J: TRBJ2-2; size: NA; DNA: TGTGCCAGCAGCCAGGGGGGACTAGCAGGAGTCACCGGGGAGCTGTTTTTT; CDR3: CASSQGGLAGVTGELFF
V: TRBV3-1/TRBV3-2; D: NA; J: TRBJ1-6; size: NA; DNA: TGTGCCAGCAGCCAAGAAACATATGGGGCAGGGAATCTCGTCTCACCCCTCCACTTT; CDR3: CASSQETYGAGNLVSPLHF
V: TRBV21-1; D: NA; J: TRBJ2-7; size: NA; DNA: TGTGCCAGCAGCAAAGTCGGGGTCTACGAGCAGTACTTC; CDR3: CASSKVGVYEQYF
V: TRBV30; D: NA; J: TRBJ1-3; size: NA; DNA: TGTGCCTGGTCTGGACAAACTGGAAACACCATATATTTT; CDR3: CAWSGQTGNTIYF
V: TRBV19; D: NA; J: TRBJ1-2; size: NA; DNA: TGTGCCAGTAACGGACAGTACTACGGCTACACCTTC; CDR3: CASNGQYYGYTF
V: TRBV28; D: NA; J: TRBJ2-1; size: once; DNA: TGTGCCAGCCTCAAGCGGCGGTATTACAATGAGCAGTTCTTC; CDR3: CASLKRRYYNEQFF
V: TRBV5-1; D: NA; J: TRBJ2-1; size: NA; DNA: TGCGCCAGCAGCTTGGACGTGGGCACCTACAATGAGCAGTTCTTC; CDR3: CASSLDVGTYNEQFF
V: TRBV6-5; D: NA; J: TRBJ1-1; size: NA; DNA: TGTGCCAGCAGTTACGCCAGGAACACTGAAGCTTTCTTT; CDR3: CASSYARNTEAFF
V: TRBV5-1; D: TRBD1; J: TRBJ2-7; size: NA; DNA: TGCGCCAGCAGCTGGGGACAGGCCTACGAGCAGTACTTC; CDR3: CASSWGQAYEQYF
V: TRBV2; D: TRBD2; J: TRBJ2-1; size: NA; DNA: TGTGCCAGCAGTGAATCGGGGCGGGGGGTTTACAATGAGCAGTTCTTC; CDR3: CASSESGRGVYNEQFF
V: TRBV28; D: NA; J: TRBJ1-2; size: NA; DNA: TGTGCCAGCAGTTTCCCCCTCGCCGCGGGTGCCTATGGCTACACCTTC; CDR3: CASSFPLAAGAYGYTF
V: TRBV6-5; D: NA; J: TRBJ1-1; size: NA; DNA: TGTGCCAGCAGTCTTATTGGGGGGGCCAGGGCTGAAGCTTTCTTT; CDR3: CASSLIGGARAEAFF
V: TRBV5-1; D: NA; J: TRBJ2-2; size: NA; DNA: TGCGCCAGCAGCTTGGGCGTCCCCCTCCCCGGCGGGGAGCTGTTTTTT; CDR3: CASSLGVPLPGGELFF
V: TRBV19; D: NA; J: TRBJ1-5; size: NA; DNA: TGTGCCAGTAGCGCTGGGATCGGGCGGGGAAATCAGCCCCAGCATTTT; CDR3: CASSAGIGRGNQPQHF
V: TRBV5-8; D: TRBD1; J: TRBJ1-1; size: NA; DNA: TGTGCCAGCAGTTTAAAGACAGGGAGTGGGAACACTGAAGCTTTCTTT; CDR3: CASSLKTGSGNTEAFF
V: TRBV5-4; D: NA; J: TRBJ2-2; size: NA; DNA: TGTGCCAGCAGCCCAAGTTTAGTTCCTAGGGGCACCGGGGAGCTGTTTTTT; CDR3: CASSPSLVPRGTGELFF
V: TRBV29-1; D: TRBD2; J: TRBJ2-1; size: NA; DNA: TGCAGCGTGCAGGGGACTAGCGGGAAGGAAGCCTACAATGAGCAGTTCTTC; CDR3: CSVQGTSGKEAYNEQFF
V: TRBV27; D: TRBD1; J: TRBJ2-7; size: NA; DNA: TGTGCCAGCAAGGGACAGAGCCCTGTTATTACCTACGAGCAGTACTTC; CDR3: CASKGQSPVITYEQYF